This TCR beta chain was retrieved from a study of response to subunit inactivated influenza vaccine (dated by TCRdb to 2017 to 2018). In terms of the full investigation: To follow how T cells responded to a trivalent subunit inactivated influenza vaccine, the researchers relied on deep quantitative profiling of the T cell receptor repertoire. Study-wide findings and limitations: It was suggested by the authors that each seasonal influenza vaccination may recruit only a limited number of new T cells.

Receptor amplification or capture employed RT-PCR. Sequencer: Illumina HiSeq 2500. Using fastp at Q25 and MiXCR, TCRdb reprocessed the public reads and kept productive beta chains. Each entry merges the rows of one CDR3 protein and shows their most common DNA and genes. The sample profile shows around 650,000 distinct CDR3 sequences; around 16% of them were found once. 9.5% to 13% of the sample goes to the ten largest clones. To note about this clonotype: What antigen it recognizes has not been identified. The input lacks base qualities; no much larger clone sits a single base away.

Including cysteine and phenylalanine, the CDR3 has 14 amino acids. Only the CDR3 portion is preserved as DNA: 42 bases, with reading frame beginning at the first base. The germline V gene (reference sequence) sets CDR1 to SEHNR and CDR2 to FQNEAQ. Between the V and J ends, shortened by 1 base and 5 bases respectively, the junction contains 11 bases. This receptor was obtained from a man aged 50 or older who received an inactivated influenza vaccine. Donor details come from another sample of the same person, matched by shared clones. Source: PBMCs from blood, taken 11 to 12 days after vaccination. The V gene is TRBV7-9 and the J gene is TRBJ1-1; the D gene remains uncertain. The DNA sequence is as follows: TGTGCCAGCAGCTTAGGGGAGGGAAAAACTGAAGCTTTCTTT. It specifies CASSLGEGKTEAFF. The full variable domain, completed from the reference TRBV7-9 and TRBJ1-1 proteins outside the CDR3, reads DTGVSQNPRHKITKRGQNVTFRCDPISEHNRLYWYRQTLGQGPEFLTYFQNEAQLEKSRLLSDRFSAERPKGSFSTLEIQRTEQGDSAMYLCASSLGEGKTEAFFGQGTRLTVV.